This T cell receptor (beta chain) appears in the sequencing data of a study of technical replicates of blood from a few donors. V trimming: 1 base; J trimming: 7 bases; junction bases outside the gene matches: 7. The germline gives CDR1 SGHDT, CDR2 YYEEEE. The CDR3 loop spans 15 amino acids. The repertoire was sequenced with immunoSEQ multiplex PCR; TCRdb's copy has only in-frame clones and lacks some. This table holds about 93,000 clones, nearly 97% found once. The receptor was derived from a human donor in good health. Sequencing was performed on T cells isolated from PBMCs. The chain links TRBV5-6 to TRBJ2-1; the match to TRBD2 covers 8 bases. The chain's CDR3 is CASSLWLAGPNEQFF. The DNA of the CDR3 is TGTGCCAGCAGCTTGTGGTTAGCGGGACCGAATGAGCAGTTCTTC.